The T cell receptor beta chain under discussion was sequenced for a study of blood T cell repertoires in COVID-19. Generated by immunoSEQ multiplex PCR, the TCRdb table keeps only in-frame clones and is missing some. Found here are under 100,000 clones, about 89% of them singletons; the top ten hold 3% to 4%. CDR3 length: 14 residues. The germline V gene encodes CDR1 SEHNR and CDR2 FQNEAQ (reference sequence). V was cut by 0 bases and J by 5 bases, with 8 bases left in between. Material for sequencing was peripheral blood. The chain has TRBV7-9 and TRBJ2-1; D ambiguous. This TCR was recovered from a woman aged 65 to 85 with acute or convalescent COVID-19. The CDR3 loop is CASSLALQDNEQFF. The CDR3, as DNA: TGTGCCAGCAGCTTAGCGCTCCAGGACAATGAGCAGTTCTTC.